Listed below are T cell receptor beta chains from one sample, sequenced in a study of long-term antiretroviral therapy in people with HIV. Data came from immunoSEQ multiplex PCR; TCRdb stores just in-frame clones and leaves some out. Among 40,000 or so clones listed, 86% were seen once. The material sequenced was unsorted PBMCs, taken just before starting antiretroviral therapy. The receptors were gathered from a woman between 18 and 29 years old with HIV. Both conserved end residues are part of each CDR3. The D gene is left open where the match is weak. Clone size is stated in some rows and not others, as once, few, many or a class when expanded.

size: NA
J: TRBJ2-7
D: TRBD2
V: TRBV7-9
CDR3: CASSPPGLADLYEQYF
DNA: TGTGCCAGCAGCCCGCCGGGACTAGCGGACCTTTACGAGCAGTACTTC

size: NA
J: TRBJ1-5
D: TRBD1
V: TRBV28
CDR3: CASSNSTGGGNQPQHF
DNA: TGTGCCAGCAGCAACTCGACAGGGGGCGGCAATCAGCCCCAGCATTTT

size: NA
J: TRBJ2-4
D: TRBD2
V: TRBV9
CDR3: CASSPRGELAKNIQYF
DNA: TGTGCCAGCAGCCCCCGGGGGGAACTAGCCAAAAACATTCAGTACTTC

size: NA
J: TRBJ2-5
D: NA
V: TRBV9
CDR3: CASSVDKDRPSKETQYF
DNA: TGTGCCAGCAGCGTAGATAAGGACCGACCGTCAAAAGAGACCCAGTACTTC

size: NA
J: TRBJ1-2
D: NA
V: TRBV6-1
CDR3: CASSPGGYLPGGYTF
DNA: TGTGCCAGCAGTCCTGGGGGTTACCTACCGGGGGGCTACACCTTC

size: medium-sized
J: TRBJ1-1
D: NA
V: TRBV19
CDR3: CASRPGSLAEAFF
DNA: TGTGCCAGTAGGCCAGGGAGTTTGGCTGAAGCTTTCTTT

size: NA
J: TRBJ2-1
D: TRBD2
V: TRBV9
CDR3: CASSVASGGYNEQFF
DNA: TGTGCCAGCAGCGTAGCCAGCGGGGGCTACAATGAGCAGTTCTTC

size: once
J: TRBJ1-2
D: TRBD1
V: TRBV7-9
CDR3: CASSLVIPRQGKGYGYTF
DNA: TGTGCCAGCAGCTTAGTGATCCCCCGACAGGGGAAGGGTTATGGCTACACCTTC

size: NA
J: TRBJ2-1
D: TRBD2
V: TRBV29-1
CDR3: CSADGAGGNEQFF
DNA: TGCAGCGCCGACGGGGCGGGAGGGAATGAGCAGTTCTTC

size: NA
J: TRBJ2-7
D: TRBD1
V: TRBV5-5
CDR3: CASSYRGIYEQYF
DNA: TGTGCCAGCAGCTACAGGGGGATTTACGAGCAGTACTTC

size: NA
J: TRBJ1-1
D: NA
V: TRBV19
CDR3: CASTTSWNTEAFF
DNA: TGTGCCAGTACGACTTCATGGAACACTGAAGCTTTCTTT

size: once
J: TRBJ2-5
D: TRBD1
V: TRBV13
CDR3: CASSLDRGPRETQYF
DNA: TGTGCCAGCAGCTTAGACAGGGGCCCCAGGGAGACCCAGTACTTC

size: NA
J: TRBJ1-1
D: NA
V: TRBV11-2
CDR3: CASSLARESTEAFF
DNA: TGTGCCAGCAGCTTAGCCCGGGAGAGCACTGAAGCTTTCTTT

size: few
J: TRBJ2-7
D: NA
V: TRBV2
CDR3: CASSAASSYEQYF
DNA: TGTGCCAGCAGTGCGGCGAGCTCCTACGAGCAGTACTTC

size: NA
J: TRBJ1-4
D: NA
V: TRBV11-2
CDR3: CASTPRFPRNEKLFF
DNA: TGTGCCAGCACCCCTCGATTTCCCAGGAATGAAAAACTGTTTTTT

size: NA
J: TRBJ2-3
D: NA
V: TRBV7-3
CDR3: CASRRTETDTQYF
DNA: TGTGCCAGCAGACGGACAGAAACAGATACGCAGTATTTT